This TCR beta chain was captured in a study of cytomegalovirus exposure and HLA in healthy donors. The PCR contained 60 Vbeta and 13 Jbeta primers. Profiling relied on immunoSEQ multiplex PCR, and the TCRdb table lists in-frame clones only, not all of them. This table has some 120,000 clones, approximately 78% appearing once. About this clone itself: Its specificity is not known.

Points from the study as a whole: Across all donors, roughly uniform sequencing depth was an assumption of the presence/absence analyses.

Whereas donors were nominally healthy upon sampling, unrecorded immune exposures were probable. The germline V gene has CDR1 ENHRY and CDR2 SYGVKD. The CDR3 contains 14 residues. Unmatched junction bases numbered 8, after V lost 6 bases and J lost 7 bases. The chain has TRBV10-3 and TRBJ2-7; TRBD2 aligns across 11 bases. This receptor was taken from a woman between 25 and 40 years old in good health and CMV-seronegative. Sequencing was carried out using PBMCs. The CDR3: CAISRTSGLEEQYF. The CDR3, as DNA: TGTGCCATCAGCCGGACTAGCGGGCTAGAGGAGCAGTACTTC.